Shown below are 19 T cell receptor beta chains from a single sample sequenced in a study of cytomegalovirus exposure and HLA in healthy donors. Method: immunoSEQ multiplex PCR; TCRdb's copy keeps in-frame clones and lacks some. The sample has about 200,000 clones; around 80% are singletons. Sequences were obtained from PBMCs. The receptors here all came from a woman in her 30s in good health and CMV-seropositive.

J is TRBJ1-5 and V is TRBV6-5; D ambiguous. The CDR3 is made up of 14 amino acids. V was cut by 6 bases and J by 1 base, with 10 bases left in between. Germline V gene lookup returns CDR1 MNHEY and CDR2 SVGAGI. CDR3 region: CASRGSGSNQPQHF. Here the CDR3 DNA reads TGTGCCAGCAGGGGGAGCGGAAGCAATCAGCCCCAGCATTTT.

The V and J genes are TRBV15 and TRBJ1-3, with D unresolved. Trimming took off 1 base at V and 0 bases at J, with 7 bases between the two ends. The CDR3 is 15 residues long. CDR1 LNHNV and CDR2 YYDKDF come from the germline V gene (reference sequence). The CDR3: CATSRGKSSGNTIYF. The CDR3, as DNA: TGTGCCACCAGCAGAGGTAAATCCTCTGGAAACACCATATATTTT.

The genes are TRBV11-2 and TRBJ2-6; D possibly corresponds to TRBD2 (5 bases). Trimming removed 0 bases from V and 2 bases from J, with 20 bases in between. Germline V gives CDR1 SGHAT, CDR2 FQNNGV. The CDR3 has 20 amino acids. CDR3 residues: CASSLDRGWVRHTGANVLTF. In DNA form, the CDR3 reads TGTGCCAGCAGCTTAGATCGGGGTTGGGTGAGACACACTGGGGCCAACGTCCTGACTTTC. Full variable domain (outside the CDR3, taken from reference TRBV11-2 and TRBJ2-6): EAGVAQSPRYKIIEKRQSVAFWCNPISGHATLYWYQQILGQGPKLLIQFQNNGVVDDSQLPKDRFSAERLKGVDSTLKIQPAKLEDSAVYLCASSLDRGWVRHTGANVLTFGAGSRLTVL.

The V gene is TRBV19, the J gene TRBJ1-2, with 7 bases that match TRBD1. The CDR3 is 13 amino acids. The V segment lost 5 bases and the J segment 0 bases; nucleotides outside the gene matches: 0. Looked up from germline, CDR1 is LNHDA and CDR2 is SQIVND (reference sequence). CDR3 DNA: TGTGCCAGTAGTGGGACAGCTAACTATGGCTACACCTTC. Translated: CASSGTANYGYTF.

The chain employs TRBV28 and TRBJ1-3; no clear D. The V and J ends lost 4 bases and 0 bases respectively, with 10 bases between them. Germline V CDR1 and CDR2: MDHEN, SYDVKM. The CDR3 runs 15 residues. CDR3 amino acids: CASSSTSRSGNTIYF. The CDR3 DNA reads TGTGCCAGCAGTTCAACGAGCCGCTCTGGAAACACCATATATTTT.

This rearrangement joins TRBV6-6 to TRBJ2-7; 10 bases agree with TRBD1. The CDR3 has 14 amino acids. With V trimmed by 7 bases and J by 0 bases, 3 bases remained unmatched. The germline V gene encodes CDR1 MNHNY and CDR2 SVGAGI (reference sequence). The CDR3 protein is CASTRTGGSYEQYF. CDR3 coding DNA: TGTGCCAGCACCAGGACAGGGGGCTCCTACGAGCAGTACTTC.

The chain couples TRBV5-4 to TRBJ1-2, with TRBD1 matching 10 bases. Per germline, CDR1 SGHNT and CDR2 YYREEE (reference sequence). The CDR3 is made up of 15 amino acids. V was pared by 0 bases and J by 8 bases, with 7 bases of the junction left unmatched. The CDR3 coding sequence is TGTGCCAGCAGCTTGGGTCGGGACAGGGGATACGGCTACACCTTC. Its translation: CASSLGRDRGYGYTF.

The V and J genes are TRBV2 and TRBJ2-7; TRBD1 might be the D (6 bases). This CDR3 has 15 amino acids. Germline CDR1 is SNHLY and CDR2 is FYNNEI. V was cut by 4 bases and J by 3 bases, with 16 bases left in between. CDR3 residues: CASSVGGGSFYEQYF. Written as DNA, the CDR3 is TGTGCCAGCAGTGTTGGGGGCGGATCCTTCTACGAGCAGTACTTC.

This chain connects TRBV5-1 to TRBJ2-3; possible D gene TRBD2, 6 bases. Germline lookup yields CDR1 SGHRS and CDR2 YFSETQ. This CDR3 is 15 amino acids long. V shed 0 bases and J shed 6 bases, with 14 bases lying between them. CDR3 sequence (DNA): TGCGCCAGCAGCTTGGCGGCGGGGAACCGGGATACGCAGTATTTT. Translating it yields CASSLAAGNRDTQYF.

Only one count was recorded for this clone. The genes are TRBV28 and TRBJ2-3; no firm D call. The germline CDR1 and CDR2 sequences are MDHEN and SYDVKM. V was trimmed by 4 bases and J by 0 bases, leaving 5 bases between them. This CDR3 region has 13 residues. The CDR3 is CASSSTSTDTQYF. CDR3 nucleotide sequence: TGTGCCAGCAGTTCAACTAGCACAGATACGCAGTATTTT.

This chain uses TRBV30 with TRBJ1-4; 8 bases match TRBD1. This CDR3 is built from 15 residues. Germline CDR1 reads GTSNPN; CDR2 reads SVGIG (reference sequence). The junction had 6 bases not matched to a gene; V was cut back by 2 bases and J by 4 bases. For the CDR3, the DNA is TGTGCCTGGAGTAAGGACAGGGACTATAATGAAAAACTGTTTTTT. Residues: CAWSKDRDYNEKLFF.

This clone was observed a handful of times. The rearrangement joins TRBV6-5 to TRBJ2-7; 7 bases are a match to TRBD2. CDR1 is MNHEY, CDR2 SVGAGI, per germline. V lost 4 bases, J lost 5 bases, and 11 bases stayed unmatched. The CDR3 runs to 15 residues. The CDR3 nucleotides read TGTGCCAGCAGTTTCGGGCGTGGGGAGGGGCACGAGCAGTACTTC. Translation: CASSFGRGEGHEQYF.

CDR3 amino acids: CASNPSRGLMSMYTIYF. The CDR3 nucleotides read TGTGCCAGCAACCCCTCCCGGGGTCTCATGTCAATGTACACCATATATTTT. J is TRBJ1-3 and V is TRBV28; D is uncertain. The CDR3 runs to 17 residues. Trimming took off 7 bases at V and 8 bases at J, with 27 bases between the two ends. Germline V gene lookup returns CDR1 MDHEN and CDR2 SYDVKM.

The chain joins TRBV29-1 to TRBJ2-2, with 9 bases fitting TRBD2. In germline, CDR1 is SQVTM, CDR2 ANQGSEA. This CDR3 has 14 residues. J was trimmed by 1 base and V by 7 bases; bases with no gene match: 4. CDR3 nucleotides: TGCAGCGGTAGGCGGGAGGGGAACACCGGGGAGCTGTTTTTT. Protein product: CSGRREGNTGELFF.

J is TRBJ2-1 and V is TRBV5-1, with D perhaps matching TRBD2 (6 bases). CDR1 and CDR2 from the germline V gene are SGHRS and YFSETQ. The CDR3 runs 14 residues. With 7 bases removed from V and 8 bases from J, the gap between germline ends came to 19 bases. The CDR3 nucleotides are TGCGCCAGCTCATCCCCAGGAGGGGTAGATGAGCAGTTCTTC. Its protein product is CASSSPGGVDEQFF.

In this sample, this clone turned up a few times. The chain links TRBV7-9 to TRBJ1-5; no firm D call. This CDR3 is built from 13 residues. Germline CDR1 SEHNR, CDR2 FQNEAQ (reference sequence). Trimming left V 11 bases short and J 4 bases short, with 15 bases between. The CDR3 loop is CAARGDGNQPQHF. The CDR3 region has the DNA TGTGCCGCCCGGGGAGACGGAAATCAGCCCCAGCATTTT.

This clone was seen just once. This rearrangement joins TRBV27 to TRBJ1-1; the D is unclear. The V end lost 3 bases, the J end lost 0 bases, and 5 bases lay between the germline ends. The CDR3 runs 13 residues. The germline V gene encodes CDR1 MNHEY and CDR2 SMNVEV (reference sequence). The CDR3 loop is CASSFRLNTEAFF. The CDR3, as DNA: TGTGCCAGCAGTTTTCGTCTGAACACTGAAGCTTTCTTT.

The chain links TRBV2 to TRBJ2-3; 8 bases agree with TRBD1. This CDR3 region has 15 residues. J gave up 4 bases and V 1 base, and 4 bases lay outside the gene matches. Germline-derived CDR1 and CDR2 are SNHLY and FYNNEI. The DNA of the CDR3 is TGTGCCAGCAGTGAAGACAGGGGGGTCTCAGATACGCAGTATTTT. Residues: CASSEDRGVSDTQYF.

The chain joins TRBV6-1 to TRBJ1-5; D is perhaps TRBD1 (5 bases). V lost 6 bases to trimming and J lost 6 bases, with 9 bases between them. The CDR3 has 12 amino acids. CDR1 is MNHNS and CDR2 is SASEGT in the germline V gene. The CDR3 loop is CASRGPAQPQHF. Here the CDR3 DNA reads TGTGCCAGCAGGGGGCCGGCTCAGCCCCAGCATTTT.